The 26 T cell receptor beta chains in this list originate from one sample, sequenced in a study of CD8+ T cells in alopecia areata. Following extraction, RNA underwent reverse transcription to cDNA, which served as the sequencing template. Repertoires were generated with immunoSEQ multiplex PCR, while TCRdb's copy carries only in-frame clones and drops some. The data contain 130,000 or so clones, 49% of them singletons. The sample in question was CD8+ T cells sorted from blood, obtained at week 0. These receptors all come from a human donor with alopecia areata.

This clone has only one observation. The chain employs TRBV30 and TRBJ1-6; D may be TRBD1 (5 bases). The V end was cut by 0 bases, the J end by 7 bases, with 19 bases between. The CDR3 sequence is 17 residues long. The germline V gene has CDR1 GTSNPN and CDR2 SVGIG (reference sequence). CDR3 in DNA: TGTGCCTGGAGTGTAGGCGTTGGGGGGGTGAAGAATTCACCCCTCCACTTT. Amino acids: CAWSVGVGGVKNSPLHF.

The rearrangement links TRBV29-1 to TRBJ2-7, with D perhaps matching TRBD2 (6 bases). The V and J ends lost 1 base and 2 bases respectively, with 12 bases between them. The CDR3 spans 14 residues. From germline, CDR1 is SQVTM and CDR2 ANQGSEA. The CDR3 here is CSVEAEGVTYEQYF. DNA for the CDR3: TGCAGCGTTGAAGCGGAGGGAGTCACCTACGAGCAGTACTTC.

This clone was detected once. The V gene is TRBV27, the J gene TRBJ1-5, with D tentatively TRBD1 (6 bases). Germline V gives CDR1 MNHEY, CDR2 SMNVEV (reference sequence). CDR3 length: 16 amino acids. Trimming pared 0 bases from V and 3 bases from J, leaving 12 bases between. The CDR3: CASSLSPGAYNQPQHF. CDR3 sequence (DNA): TGTGCCAGCAGTTTATCTCCAGGGGCGTACAATCAGCCCCAGCATTTT.

The chain links TRBV27 to TRBJ2-5; D unclear. V was shortened by 2 bases and J by 1 base, with 8 bases between the two germline ends. The CDR3 consists of 14 residues. Per germline, CDR1 MNHEY and CDR2 SMNVEV (reference sequence). CDR3 protein: CASSLIGSQETQYF. The CDR3 DNA reads TGTGCCAGCAGTTTAATCGGCAGCCAAGAGACCCAGTACTTC.

The genes are TRBV29-1 and TRBJ2-3; D might be TRBD2 (5 bases). Trimming cost V 7 bases and J 2 bases, with 13 bases left between them. This CDR3 has 13 amino acids. Germline V gives CDR1 SQVTM, CDR2 ANQGSEA. The CDR3 here is CSAGTGFTDTQYF. The DNA for the CDR3 is TGCAGCGCCGGCACGGGGTTCACAGATACGCAGTATTTT.

V usage is TRBV29-1 and J usage is TRBJ1-5, with a tentative D call TRBD1 (5 bases). The CDR3 loop spans 14 amino acids. Trimming took off 3 bases at V and 3 bases at J, with 12 bases between the two ends. In germline, CDR1 is SQVTM, CDR2 ANQGSEA. The CDR3 sequence: CSVDGGGINQPQHF. The CDR3 DNA follows: TGCAGCGTTGATGGGGGAGGCATCAATCAGCCCCAGCATTTT.

By proportion, this clone is medium-sized. This sequence joins TRBV4-2 and TRBJ2-7; D may be TRBD1 (5 bases). Between the trimmed V and J ends, which lost 0 bases and 2 bases, there was a span of 11 bases. This CDR3 has 15 amino acids. Germline-derived CDR1 and CDR2 are LGHNA and YNFKEQ. The CDR3 coding sequence is TGTGCCAGCAGCCAAGAAAGGAGACAGACCTACGAGCAGTACTTC. Translating gives CASSQERRQTYEQYF.

The chain couples TRBV15 to TRBJ1-6; possibly TRBD1 for D (6 bases). Germline V gives CDR1 LNHNV, CDR2 YYDKDF (reference sequence). V shed 1 base and J shed 9 bases, with 16 bases lying between them. CDR3 length: 16 amino acids. The CDR3 loop is CATSRALTGIGSPLHF. As DNA, the CDR3 is TGTGCCACCAGCAGAGCCTTAACAGGGATAGGTTCACCCCTCCACTTT. Full variable domain (missing parts from reference TRBV15 and TRBJ1-6): DAMVIQNPRYQVTQFGKPVTLSCSQTLNHNVMYWYQQKSSQAPKLLFHYYDKDFNNEADTPDNFQSRRPNTSFCFLDIRSPGLGDTAMYLCATSRALTGIGSPLHFGNGTRLTVT.

The rearrangement links TRBV5-6 to TRBJ2-7, with D unresolved. There are 15 residues in the CDR3. Trimming took 1 base from V and 5 from J, leaving 16 bases between them. Germline values: CDR1 SGHDT, CDR2 YYEEEE. The CDR3 loop is CASSLLSTSPHEQYF. As DNA, the CDR3 is TGTGCCAGCAGCTTGCTGAGCACTTCGCCGCACGAGCAGTACTTC.

The rearrangement links TRBV29-1 to TRBJ2-5; the match to TRBD2 covers 7 bases. Germline CDR1 SQVTM, CDR2 ANQGSEA. J gave up 3 bases and V 7 bases, and 11 bases lay outside the gene matches. This CDR3 contains 14 residues. CDR3 amino acids: CSANARGGEETQYF. CDR3 DNA: TGCAGCGCCAACGCACGGGGAGGGGAAGAGACCCAGTACTTC.

The chain combines TRBV10-1 with TRBJ1-2, with D perhaps TRBD1 (6 bases). The CDR3 consists of 14 residues. Germline V gene lookup returns CDR1 WNHNN and CDR2 SYGVQD (reference sequence). Trimming took 0 bases from V and 4 from J, leaving 9 bases between them. In DNA, the CDR3 is TGCGCCAGCAGTGAGTCCCAGGGGACCTATGGCTACACCTTC. Protein sequence: CASSESQGTYGYTF.

This clone appeared a few times. The chain links TRBV5-1 to TRBJ1-4; the match to TRBD1 covers 9 bases. CDR1 and CDR2 (germline): SGHRS, YFSETQ. The length of the CDR3 is 14 residues. V dropped 4 bases and J dropped 4; count of bases not matched to a gene: 2. The CDR3 region has the DNA TGCGCCAGCAGCCGGGACAGGGATAATGAAAAACTGTTTTTT. Residues: CASSRDRDNEKLFF.

The J gene is TRBJ1-6, the V gene TRBV4-1, with D perhaps TRBD1 (6 bases). Trimming pared 3 bases from V and 9 bases from J, leaving 18 bases between. The CDR3 sequence is 16 residues long. Germline assignment: CDR1 MGHRA and CDR2 YSYEKL. The chain's CDR3 is CASSQPNREVRSPLHF. DNA for the CDR3: TGCGCCAGCAGCCAGCCGAACAGGGAGGTTCGTTCACCCCTCCACTTT.

Worth noting for this clone: Additional DNA sequences in this sample encode the identical CDR3. The J gene is TRBJ1-1, the V gene TRBV30; no clear D. Germline CDR1 reads GTSNPN; CDR2 reads SVGIG (reference sequence). Trimming took off 0 bases at V and 1 base at J, with 6 bases between the two ends. The CDR3 runs 13 residues. For the CDR3, the DNA is TGTGCCTGGAGTGTACTCGGGAACACTGAAGCTTTCTTT. This sequence encodes CAWSVLGNTEAFF.

This clone was counted between two and nine times. The rearrangement uses TRBV9 and TRBJ1-1, with 9 bases that match TRBD1. CDR3 length: 15 residues. Germline CDR1 SGDLS, CDR2 YYNGEE. J lost 5 bases, V lost 3 bases, and 8 bases had no gene match. CDR3 sequence: CASSEGGQGWTEAFF. Here the CDR3 DNA reads TGTGCCAGCAGCGAGGGAGGACAGGGGTGGACTGAAGCTTTCTTT.

This clone has a handful of counts. The chain couples TRBV7-9 to TRBJ1-4; 7 bases match TRBD1. The V gene's germline CDR1 is SEHNR and CDR2 FQNEAQ (reference sequence). The CDR3 is 15 amino acids. V lost 5 bases and J lost 5; bases outside the gene matches: 8. CDR3 in DNA: TGTGCCAGCAGCCCGCGGGGACAGCTAAATGAAAAACTGTTTTTT. Protein sequence: CASSPRGQLNEKLFF.

On this clone itself: This specimen includes other DNA sequences encoding the same CDR3. V gene TRBV30 combines with J gene TRBJ1-2; D might be TRBD1 (5 bases). V lost 0 bases, J lost 3 bases, and 5 bases lay in between. This CDR3 region has 12 residues. Germline CDR1 GTSNPN, CDR2 SVGIG (reference sequence). The CDR3 spells CAWSVGDYGYTF. Written as DNA, the CDR3 is TGTGCCTGGAGTGTGGGGGACTATGGCTACACCTTC.

The chain links TRBV7-2 to TRBJ2-2; D possibly matches TRBD1 or TRBD2 (6 bases each). The CDR3 contains 15 residues. Trimming removed 8 bases from V and 4 bases from J, with 17 bases in between. Germline V gene data show CDR1 as SGHTA and CDR2 as FQGNSA. The CDR3 bases are TGTGCCAGCTTAACGGGGGCCCTTGGCACCGGGGAGCTGTTTTTT. Translation: CASLTGALGTGELFF.

The chain is built from TRBV29-1 and TRBJ1-1; TRBD1 is a possible D gene (5 bases). This CDR3 contains 11 residues. CDR1 is SQVTM and CDR2 is ANQGSEA in the germline V gene. With 2 bases removed from V and 10 bases from J, the gap between germline ends came to 11 bases. Here the CDR3 DNA reads TGCAGCGTTGAACTGGGGCGGGGAGCTTTCTTT. It specifies CSVELGRGAFF.

This chain connects TRBV30 to TRBJ1-1; no firm D call. The V end lost 5 bases, the J end lost 4 bases, and 8 bases lay between the germline ends. CDR1 is GTSNPN, CDR2 SVGIG, per germline (reference sequence). This CDR3 comprises 11 residues. For the CDR3, the DNA is TGTGCCTGGGAGGTTGGCACTGAAGCTTTCTTT. This translates into CAWEVGTEAFF.

The chain joins TRBV7-8 to TRBJ2-1; no reliable D call. The V and J ends lost 5 bases and 3 bases respectively, with 5 bases between them. The CDR3 consists of 12 residues. Looked up from germline, CDR1 is SGHVS and CDR2 is FQNEAQ. The CDR3 spells CASSLIYNEQFF. The DNA for the CDR3 is TGTGCCAGCAGCCTCATCTACAATGAGCAGTTCTTC. Complete variable domain (other parts from reference TRBV7-8 and TRBJ2-1): GAGVSQSPRYKVAKRGQDVALRCDPISGHVSLFWYQQALGQGPEFLTYFQNEAQLDKSGLPSDRFFAERPEGSVSTLKIQRTQQEDSAVYLCASSLIYNEQFFGPGTRLTVL.

This clone was counted a few times. The V gene is TRBV29-1, the J gene TRBJ2-3, with 11 bases fitting TRBD1. Unmatched junction bases numbered 6, after V lost 5 bases and J lost 2 bases. The V gene's germline CDR1 is SQVTM and CDR2 ANQGSEA. There are 15 residues in the CDR3. The CDR3 protein is CSVSGTGGPTDTQYF. The CDR3 DNA reads as TGCAGCGTTTCGGGGACAGGGGGGCCCACAGATACGCAGTATTTT.

The gene calls are TRBV5-1 and TRBJ1-2; the match to TRBD1 covers 7 bases. The CDR3 length is 15 residues. V trimming: 5 bases; J trimming: 8 bases; junction bases outside the gene matches: 15. The germline CDR1 and CDR2 sequences are SGHRS and YFSETQ. The chain's CDR3 is CASRPPEGAPGGYTF. CDR3 DNA: TGCGCCAGCAGACCTCCAGAGGGGGCGCCTGGCGGCTACACCTTC.

This sequence joins TRBV29-1 and TRBJ2-2; no clear D. Germline assignment: CDR1 SQVTM and CDR2 ANQGSEA. The CDR3 is 12 residues long. With 1 base removed from V and 3 bases from J, the gap between germline ends came to 3 bases. In DNA, the CDR3 is TGCAGCGTTGAAGGATACACCGGGGAGCTGTTTTTT. This encodes CSVEGYTGELFF.

The chain employs TRBV6-5 and TRBJ2-7; D remains unclear. The CDR3 loop spans 14 amino acids. Trimming removed 1 base at V and 2 bases at J, with 9 bases between. Germline CDR1 MNHEY, CDR2 SVGAGI. This chain's CDR3 is CASSYYGSTYEQYF. The CDR3 coding sequence is TGTGCCAGCAGTTACTACGGGTCTACCTACGAGCAGTACTTC.

This chain connects TRBV4-3 to TRBJ2-1, with D uncertain. In germline, CDR1 is LGHNA, CDR2 YSLEER. This CDR3 region has 13 residues. Trimming cost V 0 bases and J 6 bases, with 6 bases left between them. CDR3 sequence reads: CASSQEWGNEQFF. CDR3 DNA: TGCGCCAGCAGCCAAGAATGGGGCAATGAGCAGTTCTTC.